Listed here are 9 T cell receptor beta chains from one sample, sequenced in a study of CD8 T cells in ankylosing spondylitis (dated by TCRdb to 2016 to 2017). The library was made by 5' RACE. The listed sequencing device is Illumina HiSeq 2500. TCRdb reprocessed the public reads (quality trimming at Q25 with fastp, clone calling with MiXCR) and kept in-frame beta chains. Rows matching on CDR3 protein sequence are summarized as one entry with the most common DNA and genes. The sample table holds roughly 180,000 distinct CDR3 sequences, of which around 13% were seen once. Clones ranked in the top ten supply 16% of the sample. Specimen: blood, either unsorted or a sorted T cell fraction (not recorded which). The source is a male donor with ankylosing spondylitis or in good health (not recorded which).

V is TRBV3-1 and J is TRBJ2-3; 8 nucleotides match TRBD1. The CDR3 spans 17 residues. Losses at the gene ends were 4 bases for V and 2 bases for J; bases not matched to a gene: 11. Germline CDR1 is LGHDT and CDR2 is YNNKEL (reference sequence). The CDR3 nucleotides read TGTGCCAGCAGCCCCCGGCTGGGACAGGAGATCACAGATACGCAGTATTTT. The encoded protein is CASSPRLGQEITDTQYF.

Note on this clonotype: A much bigger clone sits one base away, suggesting this may be a read error. The genes are TRBV4-1 and TRBJ2-1; 7 bases line up with TRBD2. CDR1 MGHRA and CDR2 YSYEKL come from the germline V gene. The CDR3 extends over 20 amino acids. CDR3 in DNA: TGCGCCAGAAGCCCCAGGGCTAGTGGGAGGGCCCTCGTTACCTACAATGAGCAGTTCTTC. Translation: CARSPRASGRALVTYNEQFF.

This clonotype occurred a few times. V is TRBV6-1 and J is TRBJ1-1, with D perhaps matching TRBD1 (5 bases). Germline CDR1 MNHNS, CDR2 SASEGT. V lost 2 bases and J lost 0, with 10 bases in between. The CDR3 sequence is 15 residues long. In nucleotides, the CDR3 is TGTGCCAGCAGTGAATTTGGGGGGTTGAACACTGAAGCTTTCTTT. Protein: CASSEFGGLNTEAFF.

The chain recombines TRBV15 with TRBJ2-2; D may be TRBD1 or TRBD2 (6 bases each). This CDR3 spans 15 amino acids. The germline V gene has CDR1 LNHNV and CDR2 YYDKDF (reference sequence). V lost 5 bases to trimming and J lost 6 bases, with 16 bases between them. The CDR3 nucleotides are TGTGCCACCAGCGAGGGAATGGGGGGCCCCGGGGAGCTGTTTTTT. This sequence encodes CATSEGMGGPGELFF.

The genes are TRBV2 and TRBJ1-2; no clear D gene. V was pared by 2 bases and J by 2 bases, with 18 bases between. CDR3 length: 17 amino acids. CDR1 SNHLY and CDR2 FYNNEI come from the germline V gene. The CDR3 DNA sequence: TGTGCCAGCAGTGAACAGTCTGCGGCAGAAGTCAACTATGGCTACACCTTC. Protein: CASSEQSAAEVNYGYTF. Supplemented by reference TRBV2 and TRBJ1-2, the full variable domain reads EPEVTQTPSHQVTQMGQEVILRCVPISNHLYFYWYRQILGQKVEFLVSFYNNEISEKSEIFDDQFSVERPDGSNFTLKIRSTKLEDSAMYFCASSEQSAAEVNYGYTFGSGTRLTVV.

V gene TRBV5-1 combines with J gene TRBJ1-2; D is perhaps TRBD1 (5 bases). Germline CDR1 SGHRS, CDR2 YFSETQ. The V and J ends lost 4 bases and 1 base respectively, with 8 bases between them. There are 13 residues in the CDR3. This chain's CDR3 is CASSADNNYGYTF. In DNA, the CDR3 is TGCGCCAGCAGCGCGGACAATAACTATGGCTACACCTTC.

CDR3 nucleotide sequence: TGTGCCACCAGTGGGACAGGGAGGAACGAGCAGTACTTC. Protein sequence: CATSGTGRNEQYF. The V gene is TRBV15, the J gene TRBJ2-7; 9 bases fit TRBD1. Germline CDR1 is LNHNV and CDR2 is YYDKDF (reference sequence). There are 13 residues in the CDR3. V gave up 6 bases and J gave up 5 bases; unmatched junction bases: 5.

The chain carries TRBV5-1 and TRBJ1-1, with a possible D match to TRBD1 (6 bases). This CDR3 spans 14 amino acids. Deletions cut 1 base from V and 6 bases from J, with 13 bases between. CDR1 is SGHRS, CDR2 YFSETQ, per germline. CDR3 sequence reads: CASSLRQGISEAFF. The CDR3 nucleotides are TGCGCCAGCAGCTTGCGGCAGGGGATATCTGAAGCTTTCTTT.

In this sample, this clonotype turned up a few times. The chain joins TRBV5-1 to TRBJ1-3; no definite D call. This CDR3 comprises 17 residues. Germline CDR1 reads SGHRS; CDR2 reads YFSETQ. Trimming stripped 0 bases from V and 0 bases from J, with 13 bases between. In DNA, the CDR3 is TGCGCCAGCAGCTTGGATAGACTCCGACTCTCTGGAAACACCATATATTTT. Translation gives CASSLDRLRLSGNTIYF.